This T cell receptor (beta chain) was identified during a study of blood T cell repertoires in COVID-19. The V end was cut by 6 bases, the J end by 5 bases, with 22 bases between. Germline assignment: CDR1 LNHDA and CDR2 SQIVND (reference sequence). This CDR3 is built from 16 residues. Assay: immunoSEQ multiplex PCR; the TCRdb copy retains only in-frame clones and omits some. The sample has approximately 170,000 clones; roughly four fifths are singletons. V and J are TRBV19 and TRBJ1-2; D is possibly TRBD1 (6 bases). The TCR comes from a human donor with acute or convalescent COVID-19. The donor label of this sample is uncertain. The sequenced material came from peripheral blood. CDR3 amino acids: CASSPTPGSQGYGYTF. The CDR3 DNA is TGTGCCAGTAGCCCGACTCCTGGCAGCCAGGGGTATGGCTACACCTTC. Drawing the rest from reference TRBV19 and TRBJ1-2, the complete variable domain is DGGITQSPKYLFRKEGQNVTLSCEQNLNHDAMYWYRQDPGQGLRLIYYSQIVNDFQKGDIAEGYSVSREKKESFPLTVTSAQKNPTAFYLCASSPTPGSQGYGYTFGSGTRLTVV.